The 15 T cell receptor beta chains in this list originate from one sample, sequenced in a study of T-cell reconstitution after alpha-beta-depleted transplantation in children. The authors prepared the TCRbeta library with unique molecular identifiers. TCRdb fed the PCR reads into MiXCR, producing one record per CDR3 protein. The profile covers 600,000 or so distinct CDR3 sequences, with about 23% appearing a single time and less than 15% taken by the ten largest. This specimen was PBMCs, mostly from graft donor cells, taken 360 days after TCRalphabeta/CD19-depleted stem cell transplant. Receptors originate from a boy less than two years old who had a stem cell transplant for acute myeloid leukemia, so the T cells may come from the graft donor.

The V gene is TRBV5-1, the J gene TRBJ2-1; possibly TRBD2 for D (5 bases). Germline-derived CDR1 and CDR2 are SGHRS and YFSETQ. The ends were cut back, 4 bases at V and 10 bases at J, with 15 bases in the middle. The CDR3 consists of 13 residues. The CDR3 is CASSPGGGPEQFF. The CDR3 DNA is TGCGCCAGCAGCCCTGGAGGCGGGCCAGAGCAGTTCTTC.

This clonotype was observed many times. The rearrangement uses TRBV20-1 and TRBJ2-5; 11 nucleotides align to TRBD2. This CDR3 has 15 residues. Germline V gives CDR1 DFQATT, CDR2 SNEGSKA (reference sequence). The V segment lost 1 base and the J segment 1 base; nucleotides outside the gene matches: 2. CDR3 amino acids: CSARVSGGAQETQYF. The CDR3 DNA reads as TGCAGTGCTAGAGTTAGCGGGGGGGCCCAAGAGACCCAGTACTTC.

This clonotype was seen at least ten times. This chain uses TRBV4-3 with TRBJ2-2; no reliable D call. The CDR3 sequence is 17 residues long. CDR1 is LGHNA, CDR2 YSLEER, per germline. Trimming removed 0 bases from V and 2 bases from J, with 13 bases in between. The CDR3 sequence is CASSQESAVSNTGELFF. The CDR3 coding sequence is TGCGCCAGCAGCCAAGAATCGGCCGTATCTAACACCGGGGAGCTGTTTTTT.

Of note for this clonotype: The CDR3 does not close with the conserved phenylalanine or tryptophan, likely indicating a read error. The chain combines TRBV6-1 with TRBJ1-1; D may be TRBD1 (6 bases). The CDR3 is 14 amino acids. V gave up 8 bases and J gave up 1 base, with 14 bases separating them. CDR1 is MNHNS, CDR2 SASEGT, per germline. Here the CDR3 reads CASQHGGKNTEAFS. CDR3 bases: TGTGCCAGCCAACACGGGGGCAAGAACACTGAAGCTTTCTCT.

The count of this clonotype is one. The CDR3 here is CSARGPWTSPAQYF. The CDR3 DNA reads as TGCAGTGCTAGAGGGCCATGGACTAGCCCGGCCCAGTACTTC. The V call is TRBV20-1, the J call TRBJ2-5; TRBD2 aligns across 8 bases. The CDR3 has 14 amino acids. With V trimmed by 1 base and J by 9 bases, 10 bases remained unmatched. The germline V gene encodes CDR1 DFQATT and CDR2 SNEGSKA (reference sequence).

The chain joins TRBV5-1 to TRBJ2-7; TRBD1 aligns across 9 bases. This CDR3 spans 15 amino acids. Per germline, CDR1 SGHRS and CDR2 YFSETQ. The junction had 9 bases not matched to a gene; V was cut back by 4 bases and J by 4 bases. Written as DNA, the CDR3 is TGCGCCAGCAGCAGACTAAGACAGGGGGAGTACGAGCAGTACTTC. Translated, it gives CASSRLRQGEYEQYF.

This clonotype turned up a few times. The V and J genes are TRBV20-1 and TRBJ2-1; TRBD2 matches at 9 bases. Germline values: CDR1 DFQATT, CDR2 SNEGSKA (reference sequence). V shed 5 bases and J 3 bases; nucleotides not matched to a gene: 5. There are 14 residues in the CDR3. The CDR3 region is CSAYSGGDYNEQFF. Written as DNA, the CDR3 is TGCAGTGCTTATAGCGGGGGAGACTACAATGAGCAGTTCTTC.

This clonotype turned up a few times. This chain connects TRBV7-6 to TRBJ1-2; a weak D match, TRBD1 (5 bases). Germline V gene sequence: CDR1 SGHVS, CDR2 FNYEAQ. V was trimmed by 5 bases and J by 4 bases, leaving 20 bases between them. The CDR3 covers 16 residues. CDR3 residues: CASSPREGPTFYGYTF. DNA of the CDR3: TGTGCCAGCAGCCCCAGGGAAGGCCCGACTTTCTATGGCTACACCTTC.

This clonotype was counted at least ten times. The rearrangement links TRBV4-3 to TRBJ2-3, with TRBD1 matching 7 bases. J lost 5 bases, V lost 1 base, and 3 bases had no gene match. The CDR3 is made up of 14 amino acids. Germline V CDR1 and CDR2: LGHNA, YSLEER. In DNA, the CDR3 is TGCGCCAGCAGCCAAGGACAGGGAATAGATACGCAGTATTTT. This codes for CASSQGQGIDTQYF.

The chain combines TRBV7-6 with TRBJ1-1, with a weak D call TRBD1 (6 bases). V lost 2 bases and J lost 0, with 25 bases in between. Looked up from germline, CDR1 is SGHVS and CDR2 is FNYEAQ. The CDR3 is 20 amino acids. CDR3 sequence: CASSLQRFRGREKLNTEAFF. CDR3 bases: TGTGCCAGCAGCTTACAGCGTTTCAGGGGAAGGGAAAAATTGAACACTGAAGCTTTCTTT.

This clonotype came up many times. V usage is TRBV24-1 and J usage is TRBJ2-5; D perhaps matches TRBD2 (6 bases). V lost 1 base to trimming and J lost 10 bases, with 21 bases between them. Germline V lookup: CDR1 KGHDR, CDR2 SFDVKD. The CDR3 totals 16 residues. The CDR3 coding sequence is TGTGCCACCAGTGATTTAACGGGGGTATGGATGAGGAACCAGTACTTC. The encoded protein is CATSDLTGVWMRNQYF.

The V and J genes are TRBV12-3 or TRBV12-4 and TRBJ1-5, with D perhaps TRBD1 (6 bases). The V end lost 4 bases, the J end lost 5 bases, and 21 bases lay between the germline ends. The CDR3 extends over 17 amino acids. Here the CDR3 DNA reads TGTGCCAGCAGTTCCCGGGGACCACAGGGAAGGGATCAGCCCCAGCATTTT. This codes for CASSSRGPQGRDQPQHF.

This clonotype occurred many times. The J gene is TRBJ2-7, the V gene TRBV4-1; D possibly corresponds to TRBD1 (5 bases). Germline assignment: CDR1 MGHRA and CDR2 YSYEKL. V lost 1 base and J lost 2, with 9 bases in between. The length of the CDR3 is 14 residues. The CDR3 nucleotides are TGCGCCAGCAGCCAAGTAGCAGGGACCTACGAGCAGTACGTC. Encoded protein: CASSQVAGTYEQYV.

This clonotype was detected only a few times. The rearrangement joins TRBV6-1 to TRBJ2-6; D call uncertain. The germline V gene has CDR1 MNHNS and CDR2 SASEGT. Trimming removed 8 bases from V and 0 bases from J, with 20 bases in between. The CDR3 has 18 residues. The CDR3 is CASQRPSIAASGANVLTF. The CDR3 DNA sequence: TGTGCCAGCCAAAGACCTTCTATCGCAGCCTCTGGGGCCAACGTCCTGACTTTC.

The V call is TRBV20-1, the J call TRBJ1-1; D is uncertain. Germline-derived CDR1 and CDR2 are DFQATT and SNEGSKA (reference sequence). Deletions cut 0 bases from V and 4 bases from J, with 12 bases between. This CDR3 contains 14 residues. The CDR3 bases are TGCAGTGCTAGAGATGTTAGGGTGATCACTGAAGCTTTCTTT. It encodes CSARDVRVITEAFF.